The rows below give T cell receptor beta chains drawn from one sample of a study of shared clonotypes between healthy human individuals. Repertoires were generated with immunoSEQ multiplex PCR, while TCRdb's copy carries only in-frame clones and drops some. The profile covers approximately 1.5 million clones, with 98% appearing a single time and over 0.3% taken by the ten largest. Input material: naive CD4+ T cells sorted from blood. These receptors all stem from a man under 40 in good health. Both conserved end residues are part of each CDR3. The D gene is left open where the match is weak. A clone size is listed for some rows: how often the clone was seen (once, few, many), or a class if it is expanded.

v_gene: TRBV18; d_gene: .; j_gene: TRBJ1-1; abundance: once; CDR3nt: TGTGCCAGCTCAAAAGGGTACCAGAGAGTGAACACTGAAGCTTTCTTT; CDR3aa: CASSKGYQRVNTEAFF
v_gene: TRBV5-1; d_gene: .; j_gene: TRBJ2-6; abundance: .; CDR3nt: TGCGCCAGCAGCTTCTGGGAAGCTGGGGCCAACGTCCTGACTTTC; CDR3aa: CASSFWEAGANVLTF
v_gene: TRBV18; d_gene: .; j_gene: TRBJ1-4; abundance: .; CDR3nt: TGTGCCAGCTCACCCTCTGCTTTGGGCCAAGATGAAAAACTGTTTTTT; CDR3aa: CASSPSALGQDEKLFF
v_gene: TRBV15; d_gene: .; j_gene: TRBJ2-3; abundance: .; CDR3nt: TGTGCCACCAGTCAGATTCCTAGCGATCTGGCAGATACGCAGTATTTT; CDR3aa: CATSQIPSDLADTQYF
v_gene: TRBV5-1; d_gene: .; j_gene: TRBJ2-3; abundance: .; CDR3nt: TGCGCCAGCAGCTTGGGGGGAACAAGCACAGATACGCAGTATTTT; CDR3aa: CASSLGGTSTDTQYF
v_gene: TRBV9; d_gene: TRBD2; j_gene: TRBJ2-1; abundance: .; CDR3nt: TGTGCCAGCACCGCAGGGACTAGCGGGATGGAGTTCTTC; CDR3aa: CASTAGTSGMEFF
v_gene: TRBV7-6; d_gene: .; j_gene: TRBJ1-2; abundance: .; CDR3nt: TGTGCCAGCAGCTTAAGTTTCCTGGGCGATGGCTACACCTTC; CDR3aa: CASSLSFLGDGYTF
v_gene: TRBV5-1; d_gene: TRBD2; j_gene: TRBJ2-1; abundance: .; CDR3nt: TGCGCCAGCAGCTACCCCCCGAGCGGGAGATCGTACAATGAGCAGTTCTTC; CDR3aa: CASSYPPSGRSYNEQFF
v_gene: TRBV19; d_gene: .; j_gene: TRBJ2-2; abundance: once; CDR3nt: TGTGCCAGTAGTATGTACCAGGGGAACACCGGGGAGCTGTTTTTT; CDR3aa: CASSMYQGNTGELFF
v_gene: TRBV30; d_gene: TRBD1; j_gene: TRBJ1-2; abundance: .; CDR3nt: TGTGCCTGGTTAGCTAGAGGACAGGGTCATCATGGCTACACCTTC; CDR3aa: CAWLARGQGHHGYTF
v_gene: TRBV6-1; d_gene: TRBD2; j_gene: TRBJ2-2; abundance: .; CDR3nt: TGTGCCAGCAGGGTAGCGGGAGTGTGGACCGGGGAGCTGTTTTTT; CDR3aa: CASRVAGVWTGELFF
v_gene: TRBV9; d_gene: .; j_gene: TRBJ2-5; abundance: .; CDR3nt: TGTGCCAGCAGCCCCCTGAGTTTACAAGAGACCCAGTACTTC; CDR3aa: CASSPLSLQETQYF
v_gene: TRBV4-3; d_gene: TRBD1; j_gene: TRBJ2-7; abundance: .; CDR3nt: TGCGCCAGCAGCCAAGATTTGGTGGGACAGGGTCGTTACGAGCAGTACTTC; CDR3aa: CASSQDLVGQGRYEQYF
v_gene: TRBV14; d_gene: .; j_gene: TRBJ1-1; abundance: .; CDR3nt: TGTGCCAGCAGCCAAGTCATTGGCACTGAAGCTTTCTTT; CDR3aa: CASSQVIGTEAFF
v_gene: TRBV5-1; d_gene: TRBD1; j_gene: TRBJ2-1; abundance: .; CDR3nt: TGCGCCAGCAGGACAGGGGGTACCTCCTACAATGAGCAGTTCTTC; CDR3aa: CASRTGGTSYNEQFF
v_gene: TRBV11-2; d_gene: TRBD1; j_gene: TRBJ1-1; abundance: .; CDR3nt: TGTGCCAGCAGGAACAGGGGCTTACGAAGGACTGAAGCTTTCTTT; CDR3aa: CASRNRGLRRTEAFF
v_gene: TRBV5-5; d_gene: TRBD2; j_gene: TRBJ2-1; abundance: .; CDR3nt: TGTGCCAGCAGCTTGGTTAGCGGGAGCGATGAGCAGTTCTTC; CDR3aa: CASSLVSGSDEQFF
v_gene: TRBV28; d_gene: TRBD1; j_gene: TRBJ1-5; abundance: .; CDR3nt: TGTGCCAGCAGTTCCCCGACAGGGTTATTGGGGCATAGCAATCAGCCCCAGCATTTT; CDR3aa: CASSSPTGLLGHSNQPQHF
v_gene: TRBV7-9; d_gene: .; j_gene: TRBJ1-1; abundance: .; CDR3nt: TGTGCCAGCAGCTTAGAAGAATTCAATCAATTT; CDR3aa: CASSLEEFNQF
v_gene: TRBV28; d_gene: .; j_gene: TRBJ2-6; abundance: .; CDR3nt: TGTGCCAGCGGAGGGGCCTCTGGGGCCAACGTCCTGACTTTC; CDR3aa: CASGGASGANVLTF
v_gene: TRBV2; d_gene: TRBD1; j_gene: TRBJ1-4; abundance: .; CDR3nt: TGTGCCAGCGACCTGGGGGACAGTATTCTGTTTTTT; CDR3aa: CASDLGDSILFF
v_gene: TRBV10-2; d_gene: TRBD1; j_gene: TRBJ1-5; abundance: .; CDR3nt: TGCGCCAGCAGTGTGGGGACAGGGGATATCAGCAATCAGCCCCAGCATTTT; CDR3aa: CASSVGTGDISNQPQHF
v_gene: TRBV29-1; d_gene: .; j_gene: TRBJ2-5; abundance: .; CDR3nt: TGCAGCTTCCTGGCTCAAGGAAAAGAGACCCAGTACTTC; CDR3aa: CSFLAQGKETQYF
v_gene: TRBV5-6; d_gene: TRBD1; j_gene: TRBJ2-1; abundance: .; CDR3nt: TGTGCCAGCAGCTGGTCGACAGGGGGGTCTATCCGCAGGGATGAGCAGTTCTTC; CDR3aa: CASSWSTGGSIRRDEQFF